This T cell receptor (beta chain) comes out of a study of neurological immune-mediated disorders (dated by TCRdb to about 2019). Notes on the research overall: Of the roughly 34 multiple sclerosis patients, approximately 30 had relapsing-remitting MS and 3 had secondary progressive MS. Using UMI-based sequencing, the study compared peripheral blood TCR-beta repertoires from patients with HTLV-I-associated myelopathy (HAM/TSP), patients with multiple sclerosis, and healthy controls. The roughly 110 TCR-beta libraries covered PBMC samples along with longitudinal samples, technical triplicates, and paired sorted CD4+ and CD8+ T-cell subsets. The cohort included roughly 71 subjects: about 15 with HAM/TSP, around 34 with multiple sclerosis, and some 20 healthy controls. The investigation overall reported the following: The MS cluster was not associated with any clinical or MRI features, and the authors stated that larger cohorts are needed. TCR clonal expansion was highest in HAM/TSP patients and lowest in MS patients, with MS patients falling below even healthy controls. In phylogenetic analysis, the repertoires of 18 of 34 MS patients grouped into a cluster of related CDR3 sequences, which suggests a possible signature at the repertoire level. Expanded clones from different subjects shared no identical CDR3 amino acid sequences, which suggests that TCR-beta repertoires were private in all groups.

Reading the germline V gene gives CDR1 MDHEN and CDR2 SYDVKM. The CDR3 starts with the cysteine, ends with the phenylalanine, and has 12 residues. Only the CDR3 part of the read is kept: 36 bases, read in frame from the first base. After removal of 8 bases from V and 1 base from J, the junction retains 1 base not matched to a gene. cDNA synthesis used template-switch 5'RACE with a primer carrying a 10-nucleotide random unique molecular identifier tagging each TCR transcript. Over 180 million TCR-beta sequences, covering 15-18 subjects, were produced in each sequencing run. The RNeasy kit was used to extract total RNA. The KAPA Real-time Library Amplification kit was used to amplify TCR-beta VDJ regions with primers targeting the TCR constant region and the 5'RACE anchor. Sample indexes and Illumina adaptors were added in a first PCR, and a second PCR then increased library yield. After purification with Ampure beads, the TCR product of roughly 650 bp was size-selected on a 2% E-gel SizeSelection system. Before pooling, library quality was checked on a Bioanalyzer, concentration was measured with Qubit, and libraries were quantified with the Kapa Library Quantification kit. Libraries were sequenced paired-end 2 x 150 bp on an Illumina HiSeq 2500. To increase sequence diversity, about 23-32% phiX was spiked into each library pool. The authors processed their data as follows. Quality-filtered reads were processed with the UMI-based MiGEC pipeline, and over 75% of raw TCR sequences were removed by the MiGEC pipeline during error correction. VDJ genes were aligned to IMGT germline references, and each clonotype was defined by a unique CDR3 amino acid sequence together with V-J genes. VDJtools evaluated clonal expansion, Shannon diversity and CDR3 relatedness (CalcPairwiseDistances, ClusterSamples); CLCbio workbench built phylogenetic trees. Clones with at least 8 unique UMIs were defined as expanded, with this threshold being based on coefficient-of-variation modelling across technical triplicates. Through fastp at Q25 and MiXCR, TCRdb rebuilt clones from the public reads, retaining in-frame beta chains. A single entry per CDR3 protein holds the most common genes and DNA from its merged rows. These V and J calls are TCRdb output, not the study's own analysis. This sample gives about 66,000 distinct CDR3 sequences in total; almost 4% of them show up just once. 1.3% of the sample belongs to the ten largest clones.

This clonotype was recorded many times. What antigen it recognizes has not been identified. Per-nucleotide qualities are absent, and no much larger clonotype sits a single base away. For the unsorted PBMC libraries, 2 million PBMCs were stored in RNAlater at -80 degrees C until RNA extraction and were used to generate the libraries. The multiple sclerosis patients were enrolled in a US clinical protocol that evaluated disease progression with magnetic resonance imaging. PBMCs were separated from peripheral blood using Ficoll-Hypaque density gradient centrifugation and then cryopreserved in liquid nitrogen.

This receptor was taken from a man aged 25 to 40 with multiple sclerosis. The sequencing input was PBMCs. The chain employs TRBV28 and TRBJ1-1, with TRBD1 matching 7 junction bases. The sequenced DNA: TGTGCCAGCCGGACAGGGAACACTGAAGCTTTCTTT. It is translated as CASRTGNTEAFF. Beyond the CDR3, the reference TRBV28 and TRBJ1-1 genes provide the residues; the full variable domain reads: DVKVTQSSRYLVKRTGEKVFLECVQDMDHENMFWYRQDPGLGLRLIYFSYDVKMKEKGDIPEGYSVSREKKERFSLILESASTNQTSMYLCASRTGNTEAFFGQGTRLTVV.